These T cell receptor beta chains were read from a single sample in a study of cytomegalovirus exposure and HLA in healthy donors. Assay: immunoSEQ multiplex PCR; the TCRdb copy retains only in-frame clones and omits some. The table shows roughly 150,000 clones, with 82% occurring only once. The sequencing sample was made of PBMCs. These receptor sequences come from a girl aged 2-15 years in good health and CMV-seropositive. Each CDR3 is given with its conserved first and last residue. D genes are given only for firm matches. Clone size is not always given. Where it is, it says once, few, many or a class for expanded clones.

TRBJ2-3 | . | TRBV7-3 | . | TGTGCCAGCAGCTTAATTGACGGAGGAGGAGATACGCAGTATTTT | CASSLIDGGGDTQYF
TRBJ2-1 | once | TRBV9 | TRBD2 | TGTGCCAGCAGCGTGGGGCCGGGACTAGCGGTTAACAATGAGCAGTTCTTC | CASSVGPGLAVNNEQFF
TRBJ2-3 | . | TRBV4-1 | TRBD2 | TGCGCCAGCAAAAGGGCGGGAGGATCTGCAGATACGCAGTATTTT | CASKRAGGSADTQYF
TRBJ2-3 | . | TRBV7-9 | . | TGTGGTACCCGACGAGGGACTAGCACAGATACGCAGTATTTT | CGTRRGTSTDTQYF
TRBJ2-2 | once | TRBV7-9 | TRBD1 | TGTGCCAGCAGCCGCCTCCCCGGACAGGGGAACACCGGGGAGCTGTTTTTT | CASSRLPGQGNTGELFF
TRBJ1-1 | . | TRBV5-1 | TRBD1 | TGCGCCAGCAGCTTGGAGGGGGCAAACACTGAAGCTTTCTTT | CASSLEGANTEAFF
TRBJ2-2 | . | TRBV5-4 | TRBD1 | TGTGCCAGCAGCCAAAGACAGGGTCGGACCGGGGAGCTGTTTTTT | CASSQRQGRTGELFF
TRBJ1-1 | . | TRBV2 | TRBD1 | TGTGCCAGCAGTCCGGACAGGGTGAACACTGAAGCTTTCTTT | CASSPDRVNTEAFF
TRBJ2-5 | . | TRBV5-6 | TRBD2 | TGTGCCAGCAGCTTGTATCGGGGGAGGGAGGAGACCCAGTACTTC | CASSLYRGREETQYF
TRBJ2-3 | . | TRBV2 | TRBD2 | TGTGCCAGCAGTCGGGGGGGGAGGCCAGATACGCAGTATTTT | CASSRGGRPDTQYF
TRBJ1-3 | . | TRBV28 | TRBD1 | TGTGCCAGCAGCCTTCTAACAGGGGGCTACTCTGGAAACACCATATATTTT | CASSLLTGGYSGNTIYF
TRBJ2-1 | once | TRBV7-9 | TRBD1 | TGTGCCAGCAGCTTAAACCAGGGGGCAGGGGAGCAGTTCTTC | CASSLNQGAGEQFF
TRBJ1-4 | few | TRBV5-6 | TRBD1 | TGTGCCAGCAGCACACGACAGACAGGGTATGATGAAAAACTGTTTTTT | CASSTRQTGYDEKLFF
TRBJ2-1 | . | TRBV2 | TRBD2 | TGTGCCAGCAGTGAGTTTCTAGCGGACGAGCAGTTCTTC | CASSEFLADEQFF
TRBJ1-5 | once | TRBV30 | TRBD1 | TGTGCCTGGAGTGGAAGGGACAGTTATAGCAATCAGCCCCAGCATTTT | CAWSGRDSYSNQPQHF
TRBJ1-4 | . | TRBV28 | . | TGTGCCAGCAGCTTGGCGCCGACAGTGAATGAAAAACTGTTTTTT | CASSLAPTVNEKLFF
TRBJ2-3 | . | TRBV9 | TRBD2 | TGTGCCAGCAGCGTAGCGGGAGGACGGGGAGATACGCAGTATTTT | CASSVAGGRGDTQYF
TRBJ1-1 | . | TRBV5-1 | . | TGCGCCAGCAAGTGGGGCGGAGACTTAAACACTGAAGCTTTCTTT | CASKWGGDLNTEAFF
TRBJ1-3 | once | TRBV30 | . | TGTGCCTGGAGTGTACGGAGGTGGGGAAACACCATATATTTT | CAWSVRRWGNTIYF
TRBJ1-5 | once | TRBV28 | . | TGTGCCAGCAGCTCTAGGACAGCTAGCAATCAGCCCCAGCATTTT | CASSSRTASNQPQHF
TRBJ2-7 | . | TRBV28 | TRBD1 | TGTGCCAGCAGCGCCGGACAGGGAACCCCCTACGAGCAGTACTTC | CASSAGQGTPYEQYF
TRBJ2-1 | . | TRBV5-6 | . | TGTGCCAGCACCGAATTAGATGACAGGCTTAGCGAGCAGTTCTTC | CASTELDDRLSEQFF
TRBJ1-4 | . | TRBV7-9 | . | TGTGCCAGCAGCTTTCAGGGGCGCAGAACTAATGAAAAACTGTTTTTT | CASSFQGRRTNEKLFF
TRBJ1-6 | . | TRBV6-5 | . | TGTGCCAGCAGCAGGGGCAGAGATTCACCCCTCCACTTT | CASSRGRDSPLHF
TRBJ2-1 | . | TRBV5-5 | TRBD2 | TGTGCCAGCAGCCCAACTAGCGGGAGAGGGGAGCAGTTCTTC | CASSPTSGRGEQFF
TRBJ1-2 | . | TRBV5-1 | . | TGCGCCAGCAGACCGGACAGCGTTGGCTACCCCTTC | CASRPDSVGYPF
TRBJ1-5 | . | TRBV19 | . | TGTGCCAGTAGTGCGACTGACTATCAGCCCCAGCATTTT | CASSATDYQPQHF
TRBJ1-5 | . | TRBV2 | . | TGTGCCAGCAGTGGGCCGTATAGCAATCAGCCCCAGCATTTT | CASSGPYSNQPQHF
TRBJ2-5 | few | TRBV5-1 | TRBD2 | TGCGCCAGCAGCTTGCTAGCGGGAGAAGAGACCCAGTACTTC | CASSLLAGEETQYF
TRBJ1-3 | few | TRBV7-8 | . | TGTGCCAGCAGCCAAGATTTGGTCTACTCTGGAAACACCATATATTTT | CASSQDLVYSGNTIYF
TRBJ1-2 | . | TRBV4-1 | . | TGCGCCAGCAGCCAAGTTTTTGGGGGGACGGAGCGTGGCTACACCTTC | CASSQVFGGTERGYTF
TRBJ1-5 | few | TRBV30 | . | TGTGCCTGGAGTGTAAGGGGTGTCATGAAGCCCCAGCATTTT | CAWSVRGVMKPQHF
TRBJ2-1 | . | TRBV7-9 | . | TGTGCCAGCAGCTTAGACGGGACACTGTACAATGAGCAGTTCTTC | CASSLDGTLYNEQFF
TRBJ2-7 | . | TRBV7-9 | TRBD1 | TGTGCCAGCAGCCATAACCCCGGGACAGTCACCTACGAGCAGTACTTC | CASSHNPGTVTYEQYF
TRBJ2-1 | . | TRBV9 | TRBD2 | TGTGCCAGCAGCGTAACAGGTCTGCTACTAGCGGGCGTCAATGAGCAGTTCTTC | CASSVTGLLLAGVNEQFF
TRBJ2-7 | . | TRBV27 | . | TGTGCCAGCGCTATAACCCCAGGGCTCTCCTACGAGCAGTACTTC | CASAITPGLSYEQYF
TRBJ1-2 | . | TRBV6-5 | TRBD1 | TGTGCCAGCAGTTACGAGGGGGCCGGCTATGGCTACACCTTC | CASSYEGAGYGYTF
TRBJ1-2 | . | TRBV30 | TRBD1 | TGTGCCTGGTCGCGCCGGGACAGGGTCCTAACTAGGGGCTACACCTTC | CAWSRRDRVLTRGYTF
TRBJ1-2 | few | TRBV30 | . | TGTGCCTACTACATCCTCAATGGCTACACCTTC | CAYYILNGYTF
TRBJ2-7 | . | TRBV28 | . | TGTGCCAGCAGTTTCCGCCGGAGTTATTACGAGCAGTACTTC | CASSFRRSYYEQYF